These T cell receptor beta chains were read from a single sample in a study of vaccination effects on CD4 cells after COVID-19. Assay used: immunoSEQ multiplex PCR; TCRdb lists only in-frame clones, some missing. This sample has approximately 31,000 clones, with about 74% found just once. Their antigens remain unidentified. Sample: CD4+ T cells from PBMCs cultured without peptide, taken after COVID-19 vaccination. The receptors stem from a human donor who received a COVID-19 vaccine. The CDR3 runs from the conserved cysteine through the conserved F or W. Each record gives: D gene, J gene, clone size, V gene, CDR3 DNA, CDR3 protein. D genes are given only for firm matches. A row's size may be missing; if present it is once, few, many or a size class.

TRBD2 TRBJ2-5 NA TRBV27 TGTGCCAGCAGTCCGGGGGGGGAGACCCAGTACTTC CASSPGGETQYF
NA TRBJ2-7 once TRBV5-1 TGCGCCAGCAGCTTGGGTGTGGGCAAGGTAAAGGGGTACGAGCAGTACTTC CASSLGVGKVKGYEQYF
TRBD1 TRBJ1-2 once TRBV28 TGTGCCAGCAGTGTACCCGGGACAGGGGTCGCCTATGGCTACACCTTC CASSVPGTGVAYGYTF
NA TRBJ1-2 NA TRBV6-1 TGTGCCAGCAGTGAAGGGTGGGGGGCTAACTATGGCTACACCTTC CASSEGWGANYGYTF
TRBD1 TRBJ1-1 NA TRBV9 TGTGCCAGCAGCGGGGATGACAGGGGATTGAGAGCTTTCTTT CASSGDDRGLRAFF
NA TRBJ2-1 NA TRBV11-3 TGTGCCAGCAGCTTACGAGGAAGGAAAAATGAGCAGTTCTTC CASSLRGRKNEQFF
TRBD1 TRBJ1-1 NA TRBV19 TGTGCCAGTAGGGAGACAGGGGGGGTCACTGAAGCTTTCTTT CASRETGGVTEAFF
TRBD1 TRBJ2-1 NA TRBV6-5 TGTGCCAGCAGGGATACAGGGGGCCCCTACAATGAGCAGTTCTTC CASRDTGGPYNEQFF
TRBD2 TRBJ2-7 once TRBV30 TGTGCCTGGAGTCGGACTAGCAACGAGCAGTACTTC CAWSRTSNEQYF
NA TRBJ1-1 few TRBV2 TGTGCCAGCAGTGAAAGGTCTGAAGCTTTCTTT CASSERSEAFF
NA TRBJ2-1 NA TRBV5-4 TGTGCCAGCAGCTTGGTTGGCGGAGGCTATGAGCAGTTCTTC CASSLVGGGYEQFF
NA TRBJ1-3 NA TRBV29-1 TGCAGCGTTGAATTCGGGGGAAACACCATATATTTT CSVEFGGNTIYF
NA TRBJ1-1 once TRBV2 TGTGCCAGCAGGGTTAGTGGGTTGAACACTGAAGCTTTCTTT CASRVSGLNTEAFF
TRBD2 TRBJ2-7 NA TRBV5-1 TGCGCCAGCAGCTTGGGGATCGGGGGGACCTACGAGCAGTACTTC CASSLGIGGTYEQYF
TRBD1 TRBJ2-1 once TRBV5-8 TGTGCCAGCAGGTCAGGGTCAGGGGGTGCCTACAATGAGCAGTTCTTC CASRSGSGGAYNEQFF
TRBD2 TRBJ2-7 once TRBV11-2 TGTGCCAGCAGCTTAGCCCCGGGACTAGCGGGAGCGAGCTCCTACGAGCAGTACTTC CASSLAPGLAGASSYEQYF
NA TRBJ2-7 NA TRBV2 TGTGCCAGTGGGAGGCAGGGCCGAAACTACGAGCAGTACTTC CASGRQGRNYEQYF
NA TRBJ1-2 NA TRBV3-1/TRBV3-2 TGTGCCAGCAGCCAAGAATACTATGGCTACACCTTC CASSQEYYGYTF
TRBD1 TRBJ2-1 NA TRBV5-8 TGTGCCAGCAGCCATGACAGGGGAATACACAATGAGCAGTTCTTC CASSHDRGIHNEQFF
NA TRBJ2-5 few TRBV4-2 TGTGCCAGCAGCCAAGACTATGGGCTACCCGAGACCCAGTACTTC CASSQDYGLPETQYF
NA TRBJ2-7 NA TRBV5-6 TGTGCCAGCAGCTTGGGACAGCGTAACTACGAGCAGTACTTC CASSLGQRNYEQYF
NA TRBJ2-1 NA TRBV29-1 TGCAGCGTTGAAAGTGTGGAGGGAAGCTCCTACAATGAGCAGTTCTTC CSVESVEGSSYNEQFF
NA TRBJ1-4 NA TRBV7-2 TGTGCCAGCAGCCCAAGTATAGGGGCGAATGAAAAACTGTTTTTT CASSPSIGANEKLFF
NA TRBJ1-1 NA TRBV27 TGTGCCAGCAGCCAGAAGACAGGTCTCCGTCCTGAAGCTTTCTTT CASSQKTGLRPEAFF
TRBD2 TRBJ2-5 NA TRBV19 TGTGCCAGTAGTCCGCTCCAATCCGGGACTAGCAAAGAGACCCAGTACTTC CASSPLQSGTSKETQYF
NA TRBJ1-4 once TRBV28 TGTGCCCACCGGGGGGGGGCTAATGAAAAACTGTTTTTT CAHRGGANEKLFF
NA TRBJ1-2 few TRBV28 TGTGCCAGCGGTTGGGGGACTAACTATGGCTACACCTTC CASGWGTNYGYTF